The table lists the clone carrying this T cell receptor (beta chain) with many counts. TCRdb redid the calling of the reads with MiXCR, one entry per CDR3 protein. This table has about 300,000 distinct CDR3 sequences, around 9.1% appearing once. This record belongs to a study of T cell repertoires in cytomegalovirus infection. Trimming took off 1 base at V and 5 bases at J, with 11 bases between the two ends. This CDR3 region has 14 residues. Germline assignment: CDR1 SGHTA and CDR2 FQGNSA. The origin of this receptor is a human donor in good health (CMV status not recorded). Some clones in this sample may be carry-over from other donors' samples. The sample comprised PBMCs. The chain has TRBV7-2 and TRBJ2-5; possibly TRBD2 for D (5 bases). CDR3 sequence: CASSLEGQRETQYF. The CDR3 DNA reads TGTGCCAGCAGCTTAGAGGGTCAGCGGGAGACCCAGTACTTC.